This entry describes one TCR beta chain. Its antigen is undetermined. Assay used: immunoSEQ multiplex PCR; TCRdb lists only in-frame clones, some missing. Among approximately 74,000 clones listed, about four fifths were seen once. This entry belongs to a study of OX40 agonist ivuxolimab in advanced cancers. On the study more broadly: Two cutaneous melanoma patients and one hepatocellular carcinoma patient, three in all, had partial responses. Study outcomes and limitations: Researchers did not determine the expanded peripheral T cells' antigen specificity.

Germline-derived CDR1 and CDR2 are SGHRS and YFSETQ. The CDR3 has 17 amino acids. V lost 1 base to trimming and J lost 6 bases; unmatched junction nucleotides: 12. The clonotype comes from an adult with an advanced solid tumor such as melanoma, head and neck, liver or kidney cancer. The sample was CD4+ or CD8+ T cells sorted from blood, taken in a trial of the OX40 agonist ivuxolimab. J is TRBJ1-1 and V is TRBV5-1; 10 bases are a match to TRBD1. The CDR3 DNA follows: TGCGCCAGCAGCTTGAGACAGGGGGCGGCAAACGGCGCTGAAGCTTTCTTT. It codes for CASSLRQGAANGAEAFF.